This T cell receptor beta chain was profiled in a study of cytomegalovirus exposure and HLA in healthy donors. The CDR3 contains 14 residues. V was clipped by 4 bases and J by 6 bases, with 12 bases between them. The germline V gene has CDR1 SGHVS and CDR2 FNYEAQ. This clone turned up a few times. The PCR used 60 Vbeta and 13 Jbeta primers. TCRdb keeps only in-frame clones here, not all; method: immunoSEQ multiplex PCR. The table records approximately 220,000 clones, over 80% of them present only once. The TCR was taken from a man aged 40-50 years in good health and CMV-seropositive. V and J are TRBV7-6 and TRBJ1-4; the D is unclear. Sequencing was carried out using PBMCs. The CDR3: CASSSGPGDEKLFF. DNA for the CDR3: TGTGCCAGCAGCTCCGGGCCCGGGGATGAAAAACTGTTTTTT.